Shown below are 5 T cell receptor beta chains from a single sample sequenced in a study of blood T cell repertoires in COVID-19. The data were produced by immunoSEQ multiplex PCR, yet TCRdb's version contains in-frame clones alone and is incomplete. The sample lists about 180,000 clones, roughly 90% seen once, with 0.5% to 0.6% in the top ten. Input material: peripheral blood. The receptors originated from a man in his forties or fifties with acute or convalescent COVID-19.

This chain links TRBV7-8 with TRBJ2-2; D unclear. V lost 3 bases and J 6 bases, leaving 11 bases between the germline ends. CDR3 length equals 14 residues. In germline, CDR1 is SGHVS, CDR2 FQNEAQ. CDR3 sequence: CASSLGRSAGELFF. The CDR3, as DNA: TGTGCCAGCAGCTTGGGCCGGTCTGCCGGGGAGCTGTTTTTT.

The CDR3 nucleotides are TGTGCCAGCAGCCAGCCGGGACAGGGTCGCGATGAGCAGTTCTTC. Translating gives CASSQPGQGRDEQFF. V usage is TRBV6-5 and J usage is TRBJ2-1; TRBD1 agrees at 9 bases. Germline trimming cut 6 bases from V and 8 bases from J; bases unmatched to any gene: 11. CDR1 is MNHEY, CDR2 SVGAGI, per germline. The CDR3 length is 15 residues.

The chain has TRBV3-1 (or the pseudogene TRBV3-2) and TRBJ1-1; D is possibly TRBD1 (6 bases). The germline V gene has CDR1 LGHDT and CDR2 YNNKEL (reference sequence). V shed 4 bases and J shed 10 bases, with 10 bases lying between them. The CDR3 has 11 amino acids. The CDR3: CASSRQGTAFF. The CDR3 bases are TGTGCCAGCAGCCGCCAGGGGACAGCTTTCTTT.

The chain joins TRBV11-2 to TRBJ1-6; TRBD1 agrees at 7 bases. This CDR3 region has 15 residues. CDR1 and CDR2 from the germline V gene are SGHAT and FQNNGV. Trimming took 0 bases from V and 7 from J; bases not matched to a gene: 3. The CDR3 protein is CASSLDGGGNSPLHF. The CDR3 DNA reads as TGTGCCAGCAGCTTAGATGGAGGGGGCAATTCACCCCTCCACTTT.

The chain uses TRBV6-5 and TRBJ2-7; TRBD1 matches at 7 bases. The CDR3 consists of 14 residues. Trimming cost V 10 bases and J 1 base; bases outside gene matches: 10. The germline CDR1 and CDR2 sequences are MNHEY and SVGAGI. The CDR3 DNA is TGTGCCACCGCCGACAGGGTAGGGTCCTACGAGCAGTACGTC. It yields the protein CATADRVGSYEQYV.